The clone carrying this TCR beta chain has more than one count but fewer than ten. As part of library construction, unique molecular identifiers were attached to individual cDNA molecules. One entry per CDR3 protein, called by TCRdb with MiXCR from the 5' RACE reads. The sample consists of tens of thousands of distinct CDR3 sequences, around 9.6% of them appearing once. This entry is derived from a study of early T cells in non-severe SARS-CoV-2 infection. Study context: Chains were not paired, and sequencing was done on bulk RNA from unsorted whole blood.

Trimming pared 2 bases from V and 2 bases from J, leaving 6 bases between. The CDR3 has 12 residues. Germline V gene sequence: CDR1 GTSNPN, CDR2 SVGIG (reference sequence). This TCR came from an adult who was a healthcare worker with PCR-confirmed SARS-CoV-2 infection or an uninfected control (not recorded which). The source material was whole blood, sampled at baseline. The rearrangement links TRBV30 to TRBJ1-1, with D uncertain. This CDR3 is CAWSSVNTEAFF. In DNA, the CDR3 is TGTGCCTGGAGTTCTGTAAACACTGAAGCTTTCTTT.